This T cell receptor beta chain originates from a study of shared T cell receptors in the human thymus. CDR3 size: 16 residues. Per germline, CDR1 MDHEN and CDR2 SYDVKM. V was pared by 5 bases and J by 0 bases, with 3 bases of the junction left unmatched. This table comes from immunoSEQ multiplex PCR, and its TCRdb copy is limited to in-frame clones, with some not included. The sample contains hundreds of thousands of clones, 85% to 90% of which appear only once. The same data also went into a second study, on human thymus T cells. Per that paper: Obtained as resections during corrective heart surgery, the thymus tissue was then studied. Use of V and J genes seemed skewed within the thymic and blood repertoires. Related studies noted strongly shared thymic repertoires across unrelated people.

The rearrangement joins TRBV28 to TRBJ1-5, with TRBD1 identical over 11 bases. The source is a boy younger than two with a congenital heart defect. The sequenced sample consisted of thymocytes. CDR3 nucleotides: TGTGCCAGCAGTGTGGACAGGGGGCGTAGCAATCAGCCCCAGCATTTT. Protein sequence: CASSVDRGRSNQPQHF.